Here is one T cell receptor (beta chain) with its context. The assay was immunoSEQ multiplex PCR, and TCRdb's table has in-frame clones only and misses some. The data show more than 120,000 clones, approximately 90% seen once. The data were obtained in a study of T cell responses to AZD1222 COVID-19 vaccine. Per germline, CDR1 SGHTS and CDR2 YDEGEE. Trimming at V came to 1 base and at J to 5 bases, leaving 9 bases not matched to a gene. CDR3 length: 17 residues. Second doses that came at about 4 or about 12 weeks were put together. The origin of this receptor is an adult who received the AZD1222 COVID-19 vaccine. V usage is TRBV5-8 and J usage is TRBJ1-5; 10 bases are a match to TRBD1. Sequenced here: peripheral blood, sampled 28 days after the second AZD1222 dose. The CDR3 region has the DNA TGTGCCAGCAGCTTGTTTTTGGGACAGGGGACCCATCAGCCCCAGCATTTT. It is translated as CASSLFLGQGTHQPQHF.